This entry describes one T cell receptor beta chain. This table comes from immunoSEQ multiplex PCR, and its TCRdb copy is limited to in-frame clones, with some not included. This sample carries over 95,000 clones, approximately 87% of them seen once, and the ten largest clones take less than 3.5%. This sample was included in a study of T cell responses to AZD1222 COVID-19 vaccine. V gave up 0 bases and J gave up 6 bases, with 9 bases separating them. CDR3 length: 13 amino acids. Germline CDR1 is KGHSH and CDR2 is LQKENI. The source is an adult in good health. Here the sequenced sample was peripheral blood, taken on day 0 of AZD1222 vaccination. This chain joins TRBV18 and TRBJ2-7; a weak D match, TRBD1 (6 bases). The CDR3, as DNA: TGTGCCAGCTCACCACCGGACAGAGGCGAGCAGTACTTC. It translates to CASSPPDRGEQYF. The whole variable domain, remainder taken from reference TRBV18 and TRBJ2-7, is NAGVMQNPRHLVRRRGQEARLRCSPMKGHSHVYWYRQLPEEGLKFMVYLQKENIIDESGMPKERFSAEFPKEGPSILRIQQVVRGDSAAYFCASSPPDRGEQYFGPGTRLTVT.